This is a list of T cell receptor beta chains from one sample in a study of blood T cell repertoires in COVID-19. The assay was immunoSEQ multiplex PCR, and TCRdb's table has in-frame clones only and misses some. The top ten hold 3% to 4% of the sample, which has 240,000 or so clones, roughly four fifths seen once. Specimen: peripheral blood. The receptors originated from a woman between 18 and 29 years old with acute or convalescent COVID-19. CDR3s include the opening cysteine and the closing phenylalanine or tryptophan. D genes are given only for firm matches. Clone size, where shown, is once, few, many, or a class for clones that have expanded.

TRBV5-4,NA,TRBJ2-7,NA,TGTGCCAGCAGCTTGGGGGGGGGCGTTTCCTACGAGCAGTACTTC,CASSLGGGVSYEQYF
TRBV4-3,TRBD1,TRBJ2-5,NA,TGCGCCAGCAGCCCGGGACAGGGGGCCGAGACCCAGTACTTC,CASSPGQGAETQYF
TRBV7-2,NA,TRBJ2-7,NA,TGTGCCAGCAGCTTTCTTCATAGCTCCTACGAGCAGTACTTC,CASSFLHSSYEQYF
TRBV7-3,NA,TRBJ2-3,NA,TGTGCCAGCAGCTTCTTTGGAGGCACAGATACGCAGTATTTT,CASSFFGGTDTQYF
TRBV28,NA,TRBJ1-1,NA,TGTGCCAGCAGTTGGCCGGTAGGGGGGAACACTGAAGCTTTCTTT,CASSWPVGGNTEAFF
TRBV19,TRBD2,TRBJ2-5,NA,TGTGCCAGTAGTATAGCCGGACTAGCGGGAGGGAAGACCCAGTACTTC,CASSIAGLAGGKTQYF
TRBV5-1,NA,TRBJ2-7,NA,TGCGCCAGCAGCGCCTTCCCGGACAGTTTCGACGAGCAGTACTTC,CASSAFPDSFDEQYF
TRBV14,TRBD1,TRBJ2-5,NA,TGTGCCAGCAGCCAAGACCGGACAGGTCCCCTGAACTTC,CASSQDRTGPLNF
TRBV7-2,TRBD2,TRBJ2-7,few,TGTGCCAGCAGCCGTATAACGGAACTAGCGTACTCCTACGAGCAGTACTTC,CASSRITELAYSYEQYF
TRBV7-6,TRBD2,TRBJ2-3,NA,TGTGCCAGCAGCTCCAGAGGGAGCGGGAGGACAGATACGCAGTATTTT,CASSSRGSGRTDTQYF
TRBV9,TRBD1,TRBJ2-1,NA,TGTGCCAGCAGCGTAGCTACGGGGTGGACAGGGGGCATCGATGAGCAGTTCTTC,CASSVATGWTGGIDEQFF
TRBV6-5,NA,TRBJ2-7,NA,TGTGCCAGCAGGAAACAGGGAGGGCCCCTACGCGAGCAGTACTTC,CASRKQGGPLREQYF
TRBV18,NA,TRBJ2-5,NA,TGTGCCAGCTCACCTGGGTTAGGGGATCAAGAGACCCAGTACTTC,CASSPGLGDQETQYF
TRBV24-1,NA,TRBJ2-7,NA,TGTGCCACCAGTCACACCTTACGGGGTAGCTCCTACGAGCAGTACTTC,CATSHTLRGSSYEQYF
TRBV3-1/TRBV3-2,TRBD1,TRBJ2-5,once,TGTGCCAGCAGCTTGGGGACAGGGCAAGAGACCCAGTACTTC,CASSLGTGQETQYF
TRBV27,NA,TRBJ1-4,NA,TGTGCCAGCAGCTTTCAAGGAGGAGCCCCCCCAGCAACTAATGAAAAACTGTTTTTT,CASSFQGGAPPATNEKLFF
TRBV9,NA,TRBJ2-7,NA,TGTGCCAGCAGCCCCTGGGGAGGTGATAACATCGAGCAGTACTTC,CASSPWGGDNIEQYF
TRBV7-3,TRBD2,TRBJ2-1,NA,TGTGCCAGCAGCTTAGGGGGGACTAGCGGTAGCTCCTACAATGAGCAGTTCTTC,CASSLGGTSGSSYNEQFF
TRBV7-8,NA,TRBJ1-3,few,TGTGCCAGCAGCTTAGCAACAGGACCCAACTCTGGAAACACCATATATTTT,CASSLATGPNSGNTIYF
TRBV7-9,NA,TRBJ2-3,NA,TGTGCCAGCAGCCCCGAACGGTACCCTAGCACAGATACGCAGTATTTT,CASSPERYPSTDTQYF
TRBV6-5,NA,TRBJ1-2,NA,TGTGCCAGCAGTCCCCAGATAAACTATGGCTACACCTTC,CASSPQINYGYTF
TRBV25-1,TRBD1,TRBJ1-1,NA,TGTGCCAGCAGTGAAGGTCCGGGACAGGGGGACACTGAAGCTTTCTTT,CASSEGPGQGDTEAFF
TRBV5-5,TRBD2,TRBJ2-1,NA,TGTGCCAGCAGCTGGACTAGCGGGAGGGGGAATGAGCAGTTCTTC,CASSWTSGRGNEQFF
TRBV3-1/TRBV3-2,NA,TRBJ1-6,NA,TGTGCCAGCAGCCATTCAACGGGGGGGGAAAATTCACCCCTCCACTTT,CASSHSTGGENSPLHF
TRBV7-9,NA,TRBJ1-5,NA,TGTGCCAGCAGCCAAATCGGGGGGGCGGGCAATCAGCCCCAGCATTTT,CASSQIGGAGNQPQHF
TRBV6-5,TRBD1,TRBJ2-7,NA,TGTGCCAGCATCGAATTTCCGGGACAGGGGGGCGAGCAGTACTTC,CASIEFPGQGGEQYF
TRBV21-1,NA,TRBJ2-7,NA,TGTGCCAGCAGCAAAGCGCATAGAGGTTTCTACGAGCAGTACTTC,CASSKAHRGFYEQYF
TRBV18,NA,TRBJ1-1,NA,TGTGCCAGCTCACCACCGTCGTACGGGGACACTGAAGCTTTCTTT,CASSPPSYGDTEAFF
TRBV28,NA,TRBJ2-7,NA,TGTGCCAGCAGTTTCATTAGCACGAACCTCTCCTACGAGCAGTACTTC,CASSFISTNLSYEQYF
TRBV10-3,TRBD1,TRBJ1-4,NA,TGTGCCATCAGCGGGACAGGCGGTGAAAAACTGTTTTTT,CAISGTGGEKLFF